The clone carrying this T cell receptor (beta chain) appeared once. The CDR3 has 11 amino acids. Trimming took 5 bases from V and 7 from J, leaving 11 bases between them. CDR1 is GTSNPN, CDR2 SVGIG, per germline (reference sequence). Sequencing was performed with immunoSEQ multiplex PCR; in TCRdb, only in-frame clones are kept and a portion is missing. This table holds 150,000 to 200,000 clones, about 90% found once. The sample belongs to a study of blood T cell repertoires in COVID-19. The wider study: The study drew acute and convalescent COVID-19 samples from the United States, Italy and Spain. PBMCs, B-cell-depleted T cells, or T cells provided the cDNA or gDNA that made up the material.

The cohort comprised adults aged 18 to 89 years residing in approximately 22 US areas. Sequencing used PBMCs or T cells enriched from blood (not recorded which). The sequence came from a woman aged 18-29 years who had recovered from COVID-19. The genes are TRBV30 and TRBJ1-2; D gene unclear. CDR3 DNA: TGTGCCTGGGGACCTCCGGGTGGCTACACCTTC. The encoded protein is CAWGPPGGYTF.